One sample yielded the 5 T cell receptor beta chains listed below, sequenced in a study of blood T cell repertoires in COVID-19. Method: immunoSEQ multiplex PCR; TCRdb's copy keeps in-frame clones and lacks some. The sample comprises a few hundred thousand clones, around 84% of which are singletons, and approximately 6.5% rests with the top ten. Specimen: PBMCs or T cells enriched from blood (not recorded which). The source of these receptors is a woman in her 40s who had recovered from COVID-19.

This clone was seen a handful of times. This chain connects TRBV6-5 to TRBJ1-1; the D gene is possibly TRBD1 (6 bases). Germline CDR1 MNHEY, CDR2 SVGAGI. The V gene lost 6 bases and the J gene lost 6 bases, with 17 bases spanning the gap. The length of the CDR3 is 14 residues. CDR3 coding DNA: TGTGCCAGCAGACCAGCAGGGGTTCGATCTGAAGCTTTCTTT. Protein: CASRPAGVRSEAFF.

V gene TRBV19 combines with J gene TRBJ1-5; possibly TRBD1 for D (5 bases). Germline-derived CDR1 and CDR2 are LNHDA and SQIVND (reference sequence). V was clipped by 5 bases and J by 4 bases, with 15 bases between them. There are 15 residues in the CDR3. The CDR3 DNA reads as TGTGCCAGTAGTGCCCCCGGCGGGGGGAATCAGCCCCAGCATTTT. It specifies CASSAPGGGNQPQHF.

J is TRBJ2-3 and V is TRBV5-4; TRBD2 matches 9 bases. CDR1 SGHNT and CDR2 YYREEE come from the germline V gene (reference sequence). The CDR3 loop spans 17 amino acids. The ends lost 5 bases at V and 1 base at J; junction bases unmatched: 11. The CDR3 nucleotides read TGTGCCAGCAGTCCGACGGGTGGCGGGAGGGGCACAGATACGCAGTATTTT. Translation: CASSPTGGGRGTDTQYF.

This chain links TRBV5-4 with TRBJ2-3; 8 nucleotides agree with TRBD1. The CDR3 length is 15 residues. Unmatched junction bases numbered 5, after V lost 5 bases and J lost 0 bases. Per germline, CDR1 SGHNT and CDR2 YYREEE (reference sequence). This CDR3 is CASSQGQESTDTQYF. In nucleotides, the CDR3 is TGTGCCAGCAGTCAGGGACAGGAGAGCACAGATACGCAGTATTTT.

This chain connects TRBV4-1 to TRBJ2-7; 9 nucleotides align to TRBD2. The CDR3 spans 15 residues. Germline lookup yields CDR1 MGHRA and CDR2 YSYEKL. The J segment lost 6 bases and the V segment lost 3 bases, leaving 9 bases of the junction unmatched. The CDR3 DNA follows: TGCGCCAGCAGCCAGAAGCCTAGCGGGAACACCGAGCAGTACTTC. Residues: CASSQKPSGNTEQYF.